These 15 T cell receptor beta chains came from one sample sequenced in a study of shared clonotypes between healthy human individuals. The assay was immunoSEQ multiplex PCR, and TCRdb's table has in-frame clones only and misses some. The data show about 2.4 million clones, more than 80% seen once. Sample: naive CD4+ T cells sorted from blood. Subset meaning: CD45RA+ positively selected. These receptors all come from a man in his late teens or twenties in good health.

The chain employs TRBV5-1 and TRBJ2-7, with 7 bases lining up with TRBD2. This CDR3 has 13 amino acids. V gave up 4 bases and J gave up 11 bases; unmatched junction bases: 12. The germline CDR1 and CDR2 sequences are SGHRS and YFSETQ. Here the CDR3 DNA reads TGCGCCAGCAGCACGGACCCAGCGGGACTCAAGTACTTC. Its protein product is CASSTDPAGLKYF.

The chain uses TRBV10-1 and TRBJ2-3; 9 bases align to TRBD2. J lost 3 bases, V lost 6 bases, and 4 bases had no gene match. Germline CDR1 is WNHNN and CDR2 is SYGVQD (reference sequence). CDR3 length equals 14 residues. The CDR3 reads CASRDSGSTDTQYF. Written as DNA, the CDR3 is TGCGCCAGCAGGGATAGCGGGAGTACAGATACGCAGTATTTT.

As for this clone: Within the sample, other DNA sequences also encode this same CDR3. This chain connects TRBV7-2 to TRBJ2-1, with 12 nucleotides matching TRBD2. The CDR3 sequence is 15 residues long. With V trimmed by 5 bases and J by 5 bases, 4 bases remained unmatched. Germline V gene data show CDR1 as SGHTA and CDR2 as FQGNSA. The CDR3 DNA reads TGTGCCAGCAGCCGGGGACTAGCGGGCAACAATGAGCAGTTCTTC. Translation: CASSRGLAGNNEQFF.

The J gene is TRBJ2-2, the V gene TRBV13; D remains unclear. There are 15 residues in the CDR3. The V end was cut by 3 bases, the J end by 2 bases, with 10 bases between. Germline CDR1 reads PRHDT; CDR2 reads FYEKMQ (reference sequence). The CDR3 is CASSFSSFNTGELFF. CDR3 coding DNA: TGTGCCAGCAGCTTCTCCTCCTTTAACACCGGGGAGCTGTTTTTT.

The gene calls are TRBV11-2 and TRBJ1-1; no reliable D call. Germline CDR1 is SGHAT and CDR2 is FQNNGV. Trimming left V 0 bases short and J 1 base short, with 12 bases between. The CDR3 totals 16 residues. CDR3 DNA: TGTGCCAGCAGCTTAGATGGCGCAGTTGGGAACACTGAAGCTTTCTTT. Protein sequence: CASSLDGAVGNTEAFF.

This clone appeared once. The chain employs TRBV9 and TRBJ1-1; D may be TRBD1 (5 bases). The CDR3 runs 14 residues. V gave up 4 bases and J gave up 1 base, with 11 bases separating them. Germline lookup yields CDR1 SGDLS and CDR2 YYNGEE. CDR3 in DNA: TGTGCCAGCAGCCTGCATGGGGGGAACACTGAAGCTTTCTTT. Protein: CASSLHGGNTEAFF. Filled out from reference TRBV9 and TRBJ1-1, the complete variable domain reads DSGVTQTPKHLITATGQRVTLRCSPRSGDLSVYWYQQSLDQGLQFLIQYYNGEERAKGNILERFSAQQFPDLHSELNLSSLELGDSALYFCASSLHGGNTEAFFGQGTRLTVV.

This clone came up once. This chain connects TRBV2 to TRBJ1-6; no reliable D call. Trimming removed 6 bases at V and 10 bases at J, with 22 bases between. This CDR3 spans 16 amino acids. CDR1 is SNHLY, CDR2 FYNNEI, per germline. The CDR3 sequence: CASSERGLPTGSPLHF. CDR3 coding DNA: TGTGCCAGCAGCGAGAGAGGGCTCCCCACGGGCTCACCCCTCCACTTT.

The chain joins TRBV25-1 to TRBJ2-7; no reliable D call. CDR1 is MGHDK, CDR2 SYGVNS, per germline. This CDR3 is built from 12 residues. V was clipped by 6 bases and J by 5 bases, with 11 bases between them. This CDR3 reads CASSQYPHEQYF. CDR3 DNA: TGTGCCAGCAGCCAATACCCCCACGAGCAGTACTTC.

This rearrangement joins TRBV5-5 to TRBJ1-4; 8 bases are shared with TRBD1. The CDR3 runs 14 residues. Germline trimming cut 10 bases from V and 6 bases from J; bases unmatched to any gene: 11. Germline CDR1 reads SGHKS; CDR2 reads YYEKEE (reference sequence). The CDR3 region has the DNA TGTGCCGTTACCAGGGGGCTCTACGATGAAAAACTGTTTTTT. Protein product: CAVTRGLYDEKLFF.

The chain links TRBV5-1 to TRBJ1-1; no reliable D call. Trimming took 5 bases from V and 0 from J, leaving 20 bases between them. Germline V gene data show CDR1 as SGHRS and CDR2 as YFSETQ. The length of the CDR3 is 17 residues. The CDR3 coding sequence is TGCGCCAGCAGTTCTAAAAAGGTAGACGCGGTGAACACTGAAGCTTTCTTT. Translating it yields CASSSKKVDAVNTEAFF.

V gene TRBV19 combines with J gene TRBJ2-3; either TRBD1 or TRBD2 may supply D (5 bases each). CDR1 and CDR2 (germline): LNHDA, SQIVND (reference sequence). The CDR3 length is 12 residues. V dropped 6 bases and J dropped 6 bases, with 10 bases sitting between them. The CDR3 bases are TGTGCCAGTAGCCAGGGACGGGATACGCAGTATTTT. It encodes CASSQGRDTQYF. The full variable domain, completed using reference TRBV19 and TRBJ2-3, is DGGITQSPKYLFRKEGQNVTLSCEQNLNHDAMYWYRQDPGQGLRLIYYSQIVNDFQKGDIAEGYSVSREKKESFPLTVTSAQKNPTAFYLCASSQGRDTQYFGPGTRLTVL.

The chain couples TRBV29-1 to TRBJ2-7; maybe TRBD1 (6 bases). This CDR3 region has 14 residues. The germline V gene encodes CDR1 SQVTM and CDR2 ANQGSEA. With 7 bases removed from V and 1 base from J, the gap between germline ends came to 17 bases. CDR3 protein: CSAWGHGASYEQYF. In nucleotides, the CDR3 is TGCAGCGCCTGGGGACACGGGGCTTCCTACGAGCAGTACTTC.

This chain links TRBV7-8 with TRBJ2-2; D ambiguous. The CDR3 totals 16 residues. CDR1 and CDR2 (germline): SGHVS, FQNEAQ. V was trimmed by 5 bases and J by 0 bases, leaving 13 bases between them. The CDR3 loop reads CASSPRTVANTGELFF. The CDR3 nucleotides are TGTGCCAGCAGCCCCAGGACGGTCGCGAACACCGGGGAGCTGTTTTTT.

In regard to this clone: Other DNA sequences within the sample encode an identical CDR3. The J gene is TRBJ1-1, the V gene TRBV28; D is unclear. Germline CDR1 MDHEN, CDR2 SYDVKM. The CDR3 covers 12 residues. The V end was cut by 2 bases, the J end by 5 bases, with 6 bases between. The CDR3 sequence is CASSLEATEAFF. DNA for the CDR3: TGTGCCAGCAGTTTAGAAGCAACTGAAGCTTTCTTT.

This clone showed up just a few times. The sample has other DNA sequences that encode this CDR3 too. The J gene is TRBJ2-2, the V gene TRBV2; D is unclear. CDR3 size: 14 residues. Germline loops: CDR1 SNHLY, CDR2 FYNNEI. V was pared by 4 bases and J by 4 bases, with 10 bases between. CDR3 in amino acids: CASSGARSTGELFF. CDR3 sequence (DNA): TGTGCCAGCAGTGGAGCTCGAAGCACCGGGGAGCTGTTTTTT. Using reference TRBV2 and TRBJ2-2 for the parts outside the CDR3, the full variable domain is EPEVTQTPSHQVTQMGQEVILRCVPISNHLYFYWYRQILGQKVEFLVSFYNNEISEKSEIFDDQFSVERPDGSNFTLKIRSTKLEDSAMYFCASSGARSTGELFFGEGSRLTVL.